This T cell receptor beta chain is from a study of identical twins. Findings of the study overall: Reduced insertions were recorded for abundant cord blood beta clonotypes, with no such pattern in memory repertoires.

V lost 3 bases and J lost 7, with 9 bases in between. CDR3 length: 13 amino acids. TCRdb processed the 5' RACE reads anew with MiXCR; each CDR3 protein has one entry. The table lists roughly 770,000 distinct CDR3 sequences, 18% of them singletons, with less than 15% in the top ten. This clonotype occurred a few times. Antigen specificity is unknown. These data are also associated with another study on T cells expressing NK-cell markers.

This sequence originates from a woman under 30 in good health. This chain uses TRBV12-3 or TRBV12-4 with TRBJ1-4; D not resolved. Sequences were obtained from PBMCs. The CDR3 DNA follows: TGTGCCAGCAGTTTTAGCTTTGGTGAAAAACTGTTTTTT. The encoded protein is CASSFSFGEKLFF.